These T cell receptor beta chains were read from a single sample in a study of blood T cell repertoires in COVID-19. Clones were sequenced by immunoSEQ multiplex PCR, and TCRdb holds only the in-frame ones, with some missing. The sample has fewer than 250,000 clones, about four fifths seen once. Sequenced: peripheral blood. The receptors derive from a woman in her seventies with active or convalescent COVID-19. Both conserved end residues are part of each CDR3. Fields, in order: clone size, J gene, D gene, V gene, CDR3 protein, CDR3 DNA. The D gene is left open where the match is weak. Only some rows state a clone size, as once, few, many or a class for expanded clones.

NA,TRBJ2-1,TRBD1,TRBV5-1,CASSLAGQPSYNEQFF,TGCGCCAGCAGCTTGGCGGGACAGCCTTCCTACAATGAGCAGTTCTTC
NA,TRBJ2-1,TRBD2,TRBV7-9,CASSLERDYNNEQFF,TGTGCCAGCAGCTTAGAAAGGGACTACAACAATGAGCAGTTCTTC
NA,TRBJ2-2,TRBD2,TRBV11-2,CASSLVSGRGPGELFF,TGTGCCAGCAGCTTAGTATCGGGGAGGGGACCCGGGGAGCTGTTTTTT
NA,TRBJ2-5,TRBD2,TRBV7-9,CASSISGGRAETQYF,TGTGCCAGCAGCATCTCGGGAGGGCGGGCGGAGACCCAGTACTTC
once,TRBJ1-4,NA,TRBV2,CASSAPPREKLFF,TGTGCCAGCAGTGCTCCACCCCGGGAAAAACTGTTTTTT
NA,TRBJ1-1,NA,TRBV27,CASSPIQLITGSFTEAFF,TGTGCCAGCAGTCCGATCCAGTTAATTACAGGGAGTTTCACTGAAGCTTTCTTT
NA,TRBJ2-7,TRBD2,TRBV19,CASSIDQGGRLYF,TGTGCCAGTAGTATAGATCAAGGCGGGAGGCTGTACTTC
NA,TRBJ2-2,TRBD2,TRBV9,CASSNPLAGVRNTGELFF,TGTGCCAGCAGCAACCCACTAGCGGGAGTTCGGAACACCGGGGAGCTGTTTTTT
NA,TRBJ2-7,TRBD1,TRBV3-1/TRBV3-2,CASSPPRTGRAREQYF,TGTGCCAGCAGCCCCCCACGGACAGGCAGGGCGAGGGAGCAGTACTTC
NA,TRBJ2-3,TRBD2,TRBV14,CASSRGTSGKSDTQYF,TGTGCCAGCAGCAGGGGGACTAGCGGGAAATCAGATACGCAGTATTTT
NA,TRBJ2-1,TRBD2,TRBV7-9,CASSFGTSGRSSYNEQFF,TGTGCCAGCAGCTTCGGGACTAGCGGGAGATCCTCCTACAATGAGCAGTTCTTC
NA,TRBJ2-1,TRBD2,TRBV19,CASSKTGTSGTNEQFF,TGTGCCAGTAGTAAAACCGGGACTAGCGGGACCAATGAGCAGTTCTTC
NA,TRBJ2-5,NA,TRBV6-5,CASSWTDQETQYF,TGTGCCAGCAGTTGGACAGATCAAGAGACCCAGTACTTC
few,TRBJ2-7,TRBD2,TRBV6-4,CASRSAGMFDEQYF,TGTGCCAGCAGATCAGCGGGAATGTTCGACGAGCAGTACTTC
NA,TRBJ2-3,NA,TRBV19,CASSMSGASTDTQYF,TGTGCCAGTAGTATGTCAGGGGCCAGCACAGATACGCAGTATTTT
NA,TRBJ2-1,TRBD2,TRBV2,CARGEGLASEQFF,TGTGCCAGGGGGGAGGGACTAGCTAGTGAGCAGTTCTTC
NA,TRBJ2-7,NA,TRBV28,CASSINQGYEQYF,TGTGCCAGCAGTATCAATCAGGGTTACGAGCAGTACTTC
few,TRBJ2-7,TRBD1,TRBV7-9,CASSPGQGTNYEQYF,TGTGCCAGCAGCCCCGGACAGGGAACGAACTACGAGCAGTACTTC
NA,TRBJ2-1,NA,TRBV12-3/TRBV12-4,CASSSVRYEQFF,TGTGCCAGCAGTTCTGTCAGGTATGAGCAGTTCTTC
NA,TRBJ2-7,NA,TRBV4-1,CASSLTDTAGEQYF,TGCGCCAGCAGCCTAACGGACACTGCTGGAGAGCAGTACTTC
NA,TRBJ2-1,TRBD1,TRBV5-1,CASRVPGTGNNEQFF,TGCGCCAGCAGGGTTCCCGGGACAGGAAACAATGAGCAGTTCTTC
few,TRBJ2-7,TRBD2,TRBV9,CASSVNPSGSPYEQYF,TGTGCCAGCAGCGTTAACCCTAGCGGGTCTCCCTACGAGCAGTACTTC
NA,TRBJ2-5,TRBD2,TRBV5-1,CASGRSKAGAGGETQYF,TGCGCCAGCGGTAGGTCTAAGGCGGGAGCTGGTGGAGAGACCCAGTACTTC
NA,TRBJ2-3,TRBD2,TRBV5-1,CASSLTSGISTDTQYF,TGCGCCAGCAGCTTGACTAGCGGGATCAGCACAGATACGCAGTATTTT
once,TRBJ1-6,TRBD1,TRBV18,CASSLRDRDSPLHF,TGTGCCAGCTCACTCCGGGACAGGGATTCACCCCTCCACTTT
few,TRBJ2-7,TRBD1,TRBV7-9,CASSSDREKYEQYF,TGTGCCAGCAGCTCGGACAGGGAGAAGTACGAGCAGTACTTC
NA,TRBJ2-7,TRBD2,TRBV2,CASSDGTSVYEQYF,TGTGCCAGCAGTGACGGGACTAGCGTCTACGAGCAGTACTTC
NA,TRBJ2-5,TRBD2,TRBV29-1,CSVWALSLAGGGETQYF,TGCAGCGTGTGGGCACTTAGTCTAGCGGGAGGGGGAGAGACCCAGTACTTC
NA,TRBJ1-1,NA,TRBV7-9,CASSLAAGPTEAFF,TGTGCCAGCAGCTTAGCCGCAGGGCCCACTGAAGCTTTCTTT
NA,TRBJ2-7,TRBD1,TRBV6-1,CASSDGGTGGYEQYF,TGTGCCAGCAGTGATGGCGGGACAGGGGGCTACGAGCAGTACTTC
NA,TRBJ2-1,TRBD2,TRBV7-6,CASSLGGGSYNEQFF,TGTGCCAGCAGCTTAGGTGGCGGGAGCTACAATGAGCAGTTCTTC
NA,TRBJ1-1,NA,TRBV5-1,CASSPQPEVNTEAFF,TGCGCCAGCAGCCCTCAGCCCGAGGTGAACACTGAAGCTTTCTTT
NA,TRBJ2-1,TRBD2,TRBV9,CASSTGTSPYNEQFF,TGTGCCAGCAGCACCGGGACTAGCCCCTACAATGAGCAGTTCTTC
NA,TRBJ2-4,TRBD2,TRBV19,CASRDRAGGSSDIQYF,TGTGCCAGCCGAGACCGAGCGGGCGGGAGTTCGGACATTCAGTACTTC
NA,TRBJ2-1,TRBD2,TRBV7-3,CASSPGLAGGQNEQFF,TGTGCCAGCAGCCCGGGACTAGCGGGAGGGCAAAATGAGCAGTTCTTC
NA,TRBJ2-5,TRBD2,TRBV5-1,CASSLGGTSGETQYF,TGCGCCAGCAGCTTGGGTGGGACTAGCGGAGAGACCCAGTACTTC
NA,TRBJ1-2,NA,TRBV5-5,CASSPAVDSSRGYTF,TGTGCCAGCAGCCCGGCCGTGGACAGCTCGAGGGGCTACACCTTC
NA,TRBJ1-2,NA,TRBV6-6,CASSYDRSFYGYTF,TGTGCCAGCAGTTACGACAGGAGTTTCTATGGCTACACCTTC
NA,TRBJ1-1,NA,TRBV9,CASSRGGQANTEAFF,TGTGCCAGCAGCCGCGGCGGGCAGGCGAACACTGAAGCTTTCTTT
NA,TRBJ2-1,TRBD2,TRBV5-1,CASSSSGSSHEQFF,TGCGCCAGCAGCTCAAGCGGGAGTTCCCATGAGCAGTTCTTC
NA,TRBJ1-5,TRBD1,TRBV19,CASRTGGGNNQPQHF,TGTGCCAGTAGAACAGGGGGCGGTAACAATCAGCCCCAGCATTTT
NA,TRBJ2-7,NA,TRBV6-2/TRBV6-3,CASSYRGLYEQYF,TGTGCCAGCAGTTATCGAGGACTCTACGAGCAGTACTTC
NA,TRBJ2-7,NA,TRBV19,CASSPILGRGGYEQYF,TGTGCCAGTAGCCCCATACTAGGGAGAGGTGGCTACGAGCAGTACTTC
NA,TRBJ2-7,TRBD1,TRBV10-1,CATRETGGGEQYF,TGCGCCACCCGGGAGACAGGGGGCGGCGAGCAGTACTTC
NA,TRBJ1-3,TRBD1,TRBV11-2,CASSLRGGGFPGNTIYF,TGTGCCAGCAGCTTAAGAGGGGGCGGCTTTCCTGGAAACACCATATATTTT
NA,TRBJ1-1,NA,TRBV5-1,CASSLSQNTEAFF,TGCGCCAGCAGCTTGAGCCAGAACACTGAAGCTTTCTTT
NA,TRBJ2-5,NA,TRBV18,CASSPDSKETQYF,TGTGCCAGCTCACCTGACAGTAAAGAGACCCAGTACTTC
NA,TRBJ1-2,TRBD1,TRBV29-1,CSVKTGMHGYTF,TGCAGCGTTAAGACAGGGATGCATGGCTACACCTTC
NA,TRBJ2-6,TRBD2,TRBV5-4,CASSSPGGGLAGANVLTF,TGTGCCAGCAGCTCGCCCGGCGGGGGACTCGCTGGGGCCAACGTCCTGACTTTC
once,TRBJ2-1,NA,TRBV6-5,CAISTSGLSYNEQFF,TGTGCCATCTCGACAAGCGGTCTCTCCTACAATGAGCAGTTCTTC
few,TRBJ2-7,TRBD1,TRBV5-6,CASSSQGYEQYF,TGTGCCAGCAGCTCACAGGGGTACGAGCAGTACTTC
NA,TRBJ1-2,NA,TRBV19,CASSSPGRGGYGYTF,TGTGCCAGTAGTTCTCCCGGGAGAGGCGGATATGGCTACACCTTC
few,TRBJ2-7,TRBD2,TRBV7-9,CASTGLAGGRYEQYF,TGTGCCAGTACGGGGCTAGCGGGGGGACGCTACGAGCAGTACTTC
once,TRBJ2-4,NA,TRBV3-1/TRBV3-2,CASSPRTASMGNIQYF,TGTGCCAGCAGCCCTAGGACAGCCTCGATGGGAAACATTCAGTACTTC
NA,TRBJ2-7,NA,TRBV6-5,CASSFIGGRYEQYF,TGTGCCAGCAGTTTCATCGGGGGGCGTTACGAGCAGTACTTC
NA,TRBJ1-6,TRBD1,TRBV6-6,CAARDRGSYNSPLHF,TGTGCCGCCAGGGACAGGGGTTCCTATAATTCACCCCTCCACTTT